The 2 T cell receptor beta chains reported below all come from one sample, sequenced in a study of human T cells and chemical hapten exposure. TCRdb itself ran the RACE reads through MiXCR, one entry per CDR3 protein. The data hold about 260,000 distinct CDR3 sequences, with over 8% observed a single time. Time point meaning: pre-sensitization, week 0. Treatment: therapeutic diphenylcyclopropenone sensitization with weekly scalp DPC. The input for sequencing was whole blood, taken in connection with sensitization to the hapten diphenylcyclopropenone (DPC). The origin of the receptors is a woman between 35 and 50 years old with alopecia areata. Some clones in this sample may be carry-over from other donors' samples.

This clonotype was seen a few times. The chain employs TRBV11-2 and TRBJ2-1; possible D gene TRBD2, 6 bases. CDR3 size: 16 residues. Germline assignment: CDR1 SGHAT and CDR2 FQNNGV. Trimming took 5 bases from V and 0 from J, leaving 14 bases between them. CDR3 in amino acids: CASSQVGGSSYNEQFF. DNA for the CDR3: TGTGCCAGCAGCCAGGTCGGAGGGAGCTCCTACAATGAGCAGTTCTTC. The variable domain in full, with the rest retrieved from reference TRBV11-2 and TRBJ2-1, is EAGVAQSPRYKIIEKRQSVAFWCNPISGHATLYWYQQILGQGPKLLIQFQNNGVVDDSQLPKDRFSAERLKGVDSTLKIQPAKLEDSAVYLCASSQVGGSSYNEQFFGPGTRLTVL.

This clonotype was detected ten times or more. The chain links TRBV11-2 to TRBJ2-7; 12 positions agree with TRBD2. Germline CDR1 is SGHAT and CDR2 is FQNNGV. J lost 1 base, V lost 5 bases, and 3 bases had no gene match. The CDR3 runs 15 residues. CDR3 sequence reads: CASSLGLAGSYEQYF. The CDR3 nucleotides are TGTGCCAGCAGCCTGGGACTAGCGGGTTCCTACGAGCAGTACTTC.